This TCR beta chain was obtained from a study of OX40 agonist ivuxolimab in advanced cancers. Study-level findings and limits: Those patients achieving a partial response at 0.1-3.0 mg/kg showed among the lowest clonal expansion. By week 6 at 0.1 to 3.0 mg/kg, blood CD4+ and CD8+ T cells had expanded clonally.

This clone is a singleton in its sample. Antigen unknown. With V trimmed by 4 bases and J by 0 bases, 5 bases remained unmatched. Germline V gene lookup returns CDR1 SGHAT and CDR2 FQNNGV. The CDR3 is made up of 15 amino acids. Some clones are missing from TCRdb's copy, which holds only in-frame ones; the method was immunoSEQ multiplex PCR. The sample yields tens of thousands of clones, roughly 90% seen once. The TCR comes from an adult with an advanced solid tumor such as melanoma, head and neck, liver or kidney cancer. This material consisted of CD4+ or CD8+ T cells sorted from blood, taken in a trial of the OX40 agonist ivuxolimab. The chain has TRBV11-2 and TRBJ2-7; 8 nucleotides line up with TRBD1. CDR3 nucleotide sequence: TGTGCCAGCAGCTCAGGACAGGGAGGCTCCTACGAGCAGTACTTC. Residues: CASSSGQGGSYEQYF.